This entry lists 13 T cell receptor beta chains sequenced from one sample in a study of T cell responses to AZD1222 COVID-19 vaccine. Only in-frame clones appear in the TCRdb table, and some are missing; sequencing was by immunoSEQ multiplex PCR. The sample has about 130,000 clones, approximately 92% seen once. The source was peripheral blood, collected 28 days after the second AZD1222 dose. The receptors originated from an adult who received the AZD1222 COVID-19 vaccine.

On this clone itself: This same CDR3 is encoded by further DNA sequences in the sample. The rearrangement links TRBV24-1 to TRBJ2-3; no reliable D call. This CDR3 comprises 13 residues. V was shortened by 5 bases and J by 0 bases, with 5 bases between the two germline ends. Germline CDR1 is KGHDR and CDR2 is SFDVKD. This chain's CDR3 is CATSVGSTDTQYF. In DNA, the CDR3 is TGTGCCACCAGTGTTGGTAGCACAGATACGCAGTATTTT.

The chain recombines TRBV2 with TRBJ2-1; no clear D. Trimming removed 3 bases at V and 8 bases at J, with 2 bases between. CDR3 length: 10 amino acids. In germline, CDR1 is SNHLY, CDR2 FYNNEI. Here the CDR3 DNA reads TGTGCCAGCAGTGAGTATGAGCAGTTCTTC. This codes for CASSEYEQFF.

The chain combines TRBV29-1 with TRBJ1-1; D is unclear. The CDR3 runs 11 residues. CDR1 is SQVTM, CDR2 ANQGSEA, per germline. Trimming stripped 7 bases from V and 0 bases from J, with 6 bases between. CDR3 nucleotide sequence: TGCAGCGGTCGGGTGAACACTGAAGCTTTCTTT. Translated: CSGRVNTEAFF.

This clone was counted a single time. This rearrangement joins TRBV5-1 to TRBJ1-6; 7 bases fit TRBD1. The V gene's germline CDR1 is SGHRS and CDR2 YFSETQ. The CDR3 is 16 amino acids. The junction had 5 bases not matched to a gene; V was cut back by 1 base and J by 4 bases. The CDR3 nucleotides are TGCGCCAGCAGCTTGTACGGGGACAGTTATAATTCACCCCTCCACTTT. This gives the protein CASSLYGDSYNSPLHF. Variable domain in full (rest from reference TRBV5-1 and TRBJ1-6): KAGVTQTPRYLIKTRGQQVTLSCSPISGHRSVSWYQQTPGQGLQFLFEYFSETQRNKGNFPGRFSGRQFSNSRSEMNVSTLELGDSALYLCASSLYGDSYNSPLHFGNGTRLTVT.

The chain is built from TRBV30 and TRBJ1-5, with a possible D match to TRBD1 (6 bases). Germline V gives CDR1 GTSNPN, CDR2 SVGIG (reference sequence). This CDR3 spans 14 amino acids. V was clipped by 1 base and J by 2 bases, with 9 bases between them. The CDR3 bases are TGTGCCTGGAGTGGCGGGACACGCAATCAGCCCCAGCATTTT. Protein sequence: CAWSGGTRNQPQHF.

This clone has just one count. The chain couples TRBV19 to TRBJ2-6; 9 bases are a match to TRBD1. The CDR3 is 15 amino acids. Germline V gene data show CDR1 as LNHDA and CDR2 as SQIVND (reference sequence). CDR3 in DNA: TGTGGTACCGGGACAGGGTATTCTGGGGCCAACGTCCTGACTTTC. It translates to CGTGTGYSGANVLTF.

The genes are TRBV5-8 and TRBJ2-5, with TRBD1 identical over 9 bases. Germline CDR1 is SGHTS and CDR2 is YDEGEE. V lost 2 bases to trimming and J lost 2 bases; unmatched junction nucleotides: 10. The CDR3 contains 17 residues. The CDR3 loop reads CASSFGAGTGIQETQYF. CDR3 in DNA: TGTGCCAGCAGCTTTGGGGCCGGGACAGGGATTCAAGAGACCCAGTACTTC.

The chain combines TRBV7-8 with TRBJ1-1; D might be TRBD1 (5 bases). The germline gives CDR1 SGHVS, CDR2 FQNEAQ. Trimming cost V 5 bases and J 3 bases, with 22 bases left between them. The CDR3 is 17 residues long. For the CDR3, the DNA is TGTGCCAGCAGCCTAAGGGGCGACCACGGATGGGACACTGAAGCTTTCTTT. This translates into CASSLRGDHGWDTEAFF.

DNA of the CDR3: TGTGCCAGCAGCTTGGCCGAATTAAGGTTAACTAATGAAAAACTGTTTTTT. Translation gives CASSLAELRLTNEKLFF. V gene TRBV5-5 combines with J gene TRBJ1-4; D ambiguous. V lost 0 bases and J 1 base, leaving 13 bases between the germline ends. This CDR3 comprises 17 residues. CDR1 SGHKS and CDR2 YYEKEE come from the germline V gene (reference sequence). The full variable domain, with the rest looked up from reference TRBV5-5 and TRBJ1-4, is DAGVTQSPTHLIKTRGQQVTLRCSPISGHKSVSWYQQVLGQGPQFIFQYYEKEERGRGNFPDRFSARQFPNYSSELNVNALLLGDSALYLCASSLAELRLTNEKLFFGSGTQLSVL.

CDR3 bases: TGTGCCAGCAGTGGGGGTATCGGGGTTGGGAAAGAGACCCAGTACTTC. It yields the protein CASSGGIGVGKETQYF. The chain combines TRBV25-1 with TRBJ2-5, with D maybe TRBD2 (5 bases). The germline V gene has CDR1 MGHDK and CDR2 SYGVNS. V was trimmed by 4 bases and J by 3 bases, leaving 18 bases between them. CDR3 length: 16 residues.

The chain links TRBV19 to TRBJ1-2; D unresolved. The CDR3 consists of 12 residues. Trimming removed 10 bases from V and 4 bases from J, with 13 bases in between. Germline V gives CDR1 LNHDA, CDR2 SQIVND (reference sequence). Here the CDR3 reads CATAPGGYGYTF. The CDR3 region has the DNA TGTGCCACCGCCCCGGGAGGCTATGGCTACACCTTC.

About this clone: Other DNA variants within this sample encode the same CDR3. The genes are TRBV5-1 and TRBJ2-5, with TRBD1 identical over 8 bases. Germline V CDR1 and CDR2: SGHRS, YFSETQ. The CDR3 runs to 14 residues. V trimming: 2 bases; J trimming: 5 bases; junction bases outside the gene matches: 5. The CDR3 DNA is TGCGCCAGCAGCTTTGGACAGGGTCGGGAGACCCAGTACTTC. Protein product: CASSFGQGRETQYF. Full variable domain (outside the CDR3, taken from reference TRBV5-1 and TRBJ2-5): KAGVTQTPRYLIKTRGQQVTLSCSPISGHRSVSWYQQTPGQGLQFLFEYFSETQRNKGNFPGRFSGRQFSNSRSEMNVSTLELGDSALYLCASSFGQGRETQYFGPGTRLLVL.

This clone showed up many times. Other nucleotide sequences in the sample specify the same CDR3. The chain recombines TRBV27 with TRBJ2-1; possibly TRBD1 for D (6 bases). V was trimmed by 5 bases and J by 8 bases, leaving 10 bases between them. CDR1 is MNHEY, CDR2 SMNVEV, per germline (reference sequence). The CDR3 has 12 residues. This CDR3 reads CASSPQGYEQFF. Here the CDR3 DNA reads TGTGCCAGCAGTCCTCAGGGGTATGAGCAGTTCTTC.